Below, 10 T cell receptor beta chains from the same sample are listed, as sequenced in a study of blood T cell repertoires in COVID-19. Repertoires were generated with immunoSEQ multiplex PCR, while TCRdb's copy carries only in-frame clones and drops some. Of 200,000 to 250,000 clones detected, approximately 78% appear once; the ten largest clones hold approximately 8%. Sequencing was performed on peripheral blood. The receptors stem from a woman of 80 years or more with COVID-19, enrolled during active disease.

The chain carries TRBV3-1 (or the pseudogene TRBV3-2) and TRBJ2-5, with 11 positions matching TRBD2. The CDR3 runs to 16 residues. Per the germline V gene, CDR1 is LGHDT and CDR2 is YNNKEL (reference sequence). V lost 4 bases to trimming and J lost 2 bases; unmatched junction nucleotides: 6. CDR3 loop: CASSPTSGRPQETQYF. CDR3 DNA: TGTGCCAGCAGCCCAACTAGCGGGAGACCTCAAGAGACCCAGTACTTC.

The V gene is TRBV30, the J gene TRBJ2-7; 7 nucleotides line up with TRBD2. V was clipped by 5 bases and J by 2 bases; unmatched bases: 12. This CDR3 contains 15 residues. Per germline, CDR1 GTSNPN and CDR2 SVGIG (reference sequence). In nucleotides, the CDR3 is TGTGCCTGGTCCCCCCTTGGGGGGGGAGCCTACGAGCAGTACTTC. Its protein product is CAWSPLGGGAYEQYF.

CDR3 in DNA: TGTGCCAGCAGGGAAGTAAAGCGGGCCAACTACGAGCAGTACTTC. Amino acids: CASREVKRANYEQYF. The chain recombines TRBV28 with TRBJ2-7, with D perhaps matching TRBD2 (6 bases). Trimming took off 6 bases at V and 3 bases at J, with 18 bases between the two ends. The CDR3 consists of 15 residues. Germline assignment: CDR1 MDHEN and CDR2 SYDVKM.

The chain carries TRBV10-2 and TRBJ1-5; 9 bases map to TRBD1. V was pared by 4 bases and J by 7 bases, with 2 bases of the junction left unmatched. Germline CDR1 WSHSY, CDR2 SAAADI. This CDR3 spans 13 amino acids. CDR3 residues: CASSGQGGQPQHF. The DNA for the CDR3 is TGCGCCAGCAGTGGACAGGGGGGACAGCCCCAGCATTTT.

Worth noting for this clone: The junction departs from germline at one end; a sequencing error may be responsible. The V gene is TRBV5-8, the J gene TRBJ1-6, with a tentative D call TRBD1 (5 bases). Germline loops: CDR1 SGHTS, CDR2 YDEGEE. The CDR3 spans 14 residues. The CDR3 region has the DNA TGTGCCAGCAGCTCCCCGGGACGGGTTGGAGGGCTGCGCTTT. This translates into CASSSPGRVGGLRF.

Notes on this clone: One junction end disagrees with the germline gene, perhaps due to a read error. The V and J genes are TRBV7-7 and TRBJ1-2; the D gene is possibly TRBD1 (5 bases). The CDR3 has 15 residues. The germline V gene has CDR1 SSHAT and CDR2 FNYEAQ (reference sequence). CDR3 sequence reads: CASSLGEGFNYGYTF. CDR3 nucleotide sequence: TGTGCTAGCAGCTTAGGGGAGGGGTTTAACTATGGCTACACCTTC.

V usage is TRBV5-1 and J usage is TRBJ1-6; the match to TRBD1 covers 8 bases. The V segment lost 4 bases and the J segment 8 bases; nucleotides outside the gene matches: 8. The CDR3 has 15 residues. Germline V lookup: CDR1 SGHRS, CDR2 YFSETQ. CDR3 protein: CASSISTGGDSPLHF. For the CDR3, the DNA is TGCGCCAGCAGCATAAGCACAGGGGGTGATTCACCCCTCCACTTT. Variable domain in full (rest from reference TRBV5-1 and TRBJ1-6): KAGVTQTPRYLIKTRGQQVTLSCSPISGHRSVSWYQQTPGQGLQFLFEYFSETQRNKGNFPGRFSGRQFSNSRSEMNVSTLELGDSALYLCASSISTGGDSPLHFGNGTRLTVT.

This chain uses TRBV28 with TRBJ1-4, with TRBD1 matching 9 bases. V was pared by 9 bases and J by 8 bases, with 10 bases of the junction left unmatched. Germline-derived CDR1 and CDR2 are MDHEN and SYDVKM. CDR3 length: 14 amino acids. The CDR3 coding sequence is TGTGCCAGTTTCCCGGGACAGGGCTTCGAAAAACTGTTTTTT. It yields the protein CASFPGQGFEKLFF.

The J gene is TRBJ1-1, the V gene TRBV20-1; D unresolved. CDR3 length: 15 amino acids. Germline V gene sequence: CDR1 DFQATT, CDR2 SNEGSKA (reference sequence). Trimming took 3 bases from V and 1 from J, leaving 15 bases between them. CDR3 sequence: CSASSPVSGNTEAFF. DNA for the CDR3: TGCAGTGCTAGTTCGCCGGTTTCTGGGAACACTGAAGCTTTCTTT.

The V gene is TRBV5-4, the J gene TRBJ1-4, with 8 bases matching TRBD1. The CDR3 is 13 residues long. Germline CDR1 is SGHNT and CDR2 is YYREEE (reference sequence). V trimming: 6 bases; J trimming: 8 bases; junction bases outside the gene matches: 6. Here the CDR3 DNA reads TGTGCCAGCAACCGAGGACAGGGCGAAAAACTGTTTTTT. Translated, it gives CASNRGQGEKLFF.